A selection of T cell receptor beta chains follows, all from one sample in a study of T cell responses to AZD1222 COVID-19 vaccine. Produced via immunoSEQ multiplex PCR; TCRdb's table is partial and in-frame only. This sample has more than 80,000 clones, with 80% to 90% found just once. The sample consisted of peripheral blood, taken 28 days after the second AZD1222 dose. The receptors were sampled from an adult who received the AZD1222 COVID-19 vaccine. The CDR3 runs from the conserved cysteine through the conserved F or W. D genes are given only for firm matches. Size is stated for part of the rows, as once, few or many counts, or as a class when the clone is expanded.

d_gene: NA; v_gene: TRBV4-3; j_gene: TRBJ1-3; abundance: NA; CDR3nt: TGCGCCAGCAGCCAAGAGCGGGGTTCTGGAAACACCATATATTTT; CDR3aa: CASSQERGSGNTIYF
d_gene: NA; v_gene: TRBV18; j_gene: TRBJ2-7; abundance: once; CDR3nt: TGTGCCAGCTCACCACCCGGGGTTTGGAGGGAGCAGTACTTC; CDR3aa: CASSPPGVWREQYF
d_gene: NA; v_gene: TRBV6-1; j_gene: TRBJ1-3; abundance: NA; CDR3nt: TGTGCCAGCAGTGAGGCAGGGGGAAACACCATATATTTT; CDR3aa: CASSEAGGNTIYF
d_gene: TRBD1; v_gene: TRBV7-2; j_gene: TRBJ1-6; abundance: many; CDR3nt: TGTGCCAGCAGCTCCCCGACGGGGACAGGCTCCATATTCCTCCACTTT; CDR3aa: CASSSPTGTGSIFLHF
d_gene: TRBD2; v_gene: TRBV4-2; j_gene: TRBJ2-3; abundance: NA; CDR3nt: TGTGCCAGCAGCGGGTCAAGCGGGGGTGGGGTTTCTAGCACAGATACGCAGTATTTT; CDR3aa: CASSGSSGGGVSSTDTQYF
d_gene: TRBD1; v_gene: TRBV7-9; j_gene: TRBJ1-1; abundance: NA; CDR3nt: TGTGCCAGCACCCCTGGTGGACAGGGGAACACTGAAGCTTTCTTT; CDR3aa: CASTPGGQGNTEAFF
d_gene: TRBD1; v_gene: TRBV6-5; j_gene: TRBJ1-6; abundance: NA; CDR3nt: TGTGCCAGCATATTCGACAGGGTAGATTCACCCCTCCACTTT; CDR3aa: CASIFDRVDSPLHF
d_gene: NA; v_gene: TRBV3-1/TRBV3-2; j_gene: TRBJ1-4; abundance: NA; CDR3nt: TGTGCCAGCAGCCAAAGTGGGATTAATGAAAAACTGTTTTTT; CDR3aa: CASSQSGINEKLFF
d_gene: TRBD1; v_gene: TRBV7-2; j_gene: TRBJ2-7; abundance: NA; CDR3nt: TGTGCCAGCAGCCCTCGGGACAGAGTCTACGAGCAGTACTTC; CDR3aa: CASSPRDRVYEQYF
d_gene: TRBD2; v_gene: TRBV19; j_gene: TRBJ2-5; abundance: NA; CDR3nt: TGTGCCAGTAGTATAAGACCCAGCGGGAGTGGGGGCGGGACCCAGTACTTC; CDR3aa: CASSIRPSGSGGGTQYF
d_gene: TRBD1; v_gene: TRBV2; j_gene: TRBJ1-2; abundance: NA; CDR3nt: TGTGCCAGCAGTGTGGGACAGGGCCTGGTCGGCTACACCTTC; CDR3aa: CASSVGQGLVGYTF
d_gene: NA; v_gene: TRBV29-1; j_gene: TRBJ2-1; abundance: NA; CDR3nt: TGCAGCGTTGAAAGCCTAGCCGGCAGTGAGCAGTTCTTC; CDR3aa: CSVESLAGSEQFF
d_gene: TRBD2; v_gene: TRBV27; j_gene: TRBJ2-7; abundance: NA; CDR3nt: TGTGCCAGCAGTTATTATAGCGGGAGTTCCTACGAGCAGTACTTC; CDR3aa: CASSYYSGSSYEQYF
d_gene: TRBD2; v_gene: TRBV6-4; j_gene: TRBJ2-2; abundance: NA; CDR3nt: TGTGCCAGCAGTAAACTAGCGGGAGACACCGGGGAGCTGTTTTTT; CDR3aa: CASSKLAGDTGELFF
d_gene: TRBD1; v_gene: TRBV29-1; j_gene: TRBJ1-4; abundance: NA; CDR3nt: TGCAGCGTTGCCGGGACAGGGGATGAAAAACTGTTTTTT; CDR3aa: CSVAGTGDEKLFF
d_gene: NA; v_gene: TRBV18; j_gene: TRBJ2-1; abundance: NA; CDR3nt: TGTGCCAGCTCACCACCTAGTCCTCCCTACAATGAGCAGTTCTTC; CDR3aa: CASSPPSPPYNEQFF
d_gene: NA; v_gene: TRBV6-5; j_gene: TRBJ2-1; abundance: NA; CDR3nt: TGTGCCAGCAGCACCCGGGGCGGCTCCTACAATGAGCAGTTCTTC; CDR3aa: CASSTRGGSYNEQFF
d_gene: NA; v_gene: TRBV20-1; j_gene: TRBJ2-1; abundance: NA; CDR3nt: TGCAGTGCTAGAGAGTTGAATGAGCAGTTCTTC; CDR3aa: CSARELNEQFF
d_gene: NA; v_gene: TRBV6-1; j_gene: TRBJ1-3; abundance: NA; CDR3nt: TGTGCCAGCAGTGAGCAGGTTATGGGGACCGGAAACACCATATATTTT; CDR3aa: CASSEQVMGTGNTIYF
d_gene: NA; v_gene: TRBV4-3; j_gene: TRBJ1-2; abundance: NA; CDR3nt: TGCGCCAGCAGCTTTGGGGGGAACTATGGCTACACCTTC; CDR3aa: CASSFGGNYGYTF
d_gene: NA; v_gene: TRBV30; j_gene: TRBJ2-3; abundance: once; CDR3nt: TGTGCCTGGAGTGTGGGGAGCACAGATACGCAGTATTTT; CDR3aa: CAWSVGSTDTQYF
d_gene: NA; v_gene: TRBV5-1; j_gene: TRBJ2-1; abundance: NA; CDR3nt: TGCGCCAGCAGCTTGCTTTCACAGGCCGACAATGAGCAGTTCTTC; CDR3aa: CASSLLSQADNEQFF
d_gene: NA; v_gene: TRBV9; j_gene: TRBJ1-1; abundance: NA; CDR3nt: TGTGCCAGCAGCGACAGGGTTGACACTGAAGCTTTCTTT; CDR3aa: CASSDRVDTEAFF
d_gene: TRBD1; v_gene: TRBV10-3; j_gene: TRBJ1-1; abundance: NA; CDR3nt: TGTGCCATCAGTGAGCTTGGGACAGCGAACACTGAAGCTTTCTTT; CDR3aa: CAISELGTANTEAFF
d_gene: TRBD1; v_gene: TRBV5-1; j_gene: TRBJ1-3; abundance: NA; CDR3nt: TGCGCCAGCAGCTTGGAACCCGGGACAGGGTCTGGAAACACCATATATTTT; CDR3aa: CASSLEPGTGSGNTIYF
d_gene: NA; v_gene: TRBV5-1; j_gene: TRBJ1-1; abundance: NA; CDR3nt: TGCGCCAGCAGCATTGGGGGTGTCACTGAAGCTTTCTTT; CDR3aa: CASSIGGVTEAFF